This T cell receptor beta chain is drawn from a study of cytomegalovirus exposure and HLA in healthy donors (dated by TCRdb to about 2017). Regarding the complete study: According to an earlier analysis of several hundred of the donors, about 190 million T cells yielded 120 million or so unique TCR beta sequences and less than 300 Gb of sequence data. Genome-wide SNP genotypes for about 55% of the roughly 670 donors were used in a later genetic analysis, which treated that subset as a discovery cohort. An early release that covered around 590 HLA-typed donors contained 300 to 350 gigabases of sequencing data and tens of millions of unique TCR sequences. The number of typed donors differed by locus: roughly 629-630 for A, B, C, DRB1 and DQB1; approximately 520 for DQA1; 606 for DPA1; and around 450 for DPB1. Donor age, sex, ethnicity and CMV serostatus were compiled together with the repertoire data. To predict cytomegalovirus infection status, the study combined high-throughput TCR immunosequencing, statistical association of individual TCRs with disease status, and machine learning. The aim of the study was to test whether cataloging public T cell receptors could identify signatures of past pathogen exposure. The study used immunosequencing to profile the T cell repertoires of 600 to 850 subjects and linked those repertoires to cytomegalovirus serostatus. All discovery cohort repertoires had been generated using a single sequencing platform. Along with the roughly 670-subject first cohort, a separate validation cohort of roughly 110 different subjects was used. Four to six DR-DQ haplotypes were handled as single units for association and clustering, since linkage in the cohort was strong. In the later analysis, no new phenotypic data were used to find candidate immune exposures; instead, reliance was placed on TCR beta sequences and their occurrence across donors. An earlier analysis of approximately 630 of the donors applied high-throughput TCR beta sequencing to assess whether each TCR beta V gene segment acted as functional or pseudogenic. Among roughly 400 genotyped donors of the cohort, an average of approximately 220,000 unique TCR beta nucleotide sequences was sequenced per donor, of which approximately 18% were non-productive. The genetic ancestry cluster associated with self-reported Caucasian donors included 65% to 90% of the roughly 400 genotyped donors. A later analysis re-examined previously published TCR beta repertoires from just over 650 donors and added high-resolution HLA genotyping to investigate patterns of TCR occurrence. Both class I and class II loci were covered by HLA typing, at four-digit resolution.

Receptors were amplified or captured by the immunoSEQ multiplex PCR assay. For the multiplex PCR, a mixture combining 60 forward primers for TCR Vbeta segments and 13 reverse primers for TCR Jbeta segments was used. Amplification of the CDR3 region of rearranged TCR beta genes was performed with a multiplex PCR assay on genomic DNA. The Illumina HiSeq System was used to sequence the amplified TCR beta libraries as 87-base-pair reads. The source study handled its data this way. In a later analysis, roughly 80 million unique TCR beta chains were counted across the roughly 700 repertoires, and roughly 11 million of these chains were shared by at least two donors. To remove PCR and sequencing errors, raw reads were error-corrected and collapsed into unique sequences using a nearest-neighbor algorithm that merged closely related sequences. To assign V, D and J gene segments, CDR3 sequences were aligned to IMGT reference sequences. For a sequence to be retained, a match of at least six nucleotides to both a V gene segment and a J gene segment was required. A rearrangement counted as productive if the CDR3 had no stop codons and remained in frame with V and J, and every other rearrangement counted as non-productive. Following IMGT convention, CDR3 was defined as the stretch from the second conserved V-encoded cysteine to the conserved J-encoded phenylalanine. Sequences without an unambiguous match to a single V gene segment were excluded from the earlier analysis of approximately 560 of the donors. In an earlier analysis of 500 to 750 of the donors, V segments were called functional above 56.7% productive rearrangements and were called segregating when the between-donor standard deviation exceeded 5%. A statistical classification framework was built to diagnose cytomegalovirus status from the catalog of TCR beta chain sequences. In a later analysis, TCR nucleotide sequences were compared against IMGT/GENE-DB human TR gene sequences so that V and J genes could be assigned. A later analysis assigned CDR3 sequences and most-parsimonious VDJ recombination scenarios with the TCRdist pipeline. In a later analysis, every TCR beta chain was defined by the combination of its CDR3 amino acid sequence and its V-gene family, and reads without a unique V-gene family were dropped. In a later analysis, 450 to 600 highly shared, low-generation-probability nucleotide sequences were removed to address suspected cross-contamination and a sequencing artifact. A later analysis calculated a clonal expansion index for each public chain from normalized within-repertoire ranks of inferred template counts. In a later analysis, generation probabilities were computed with a VDJ recombination model fitted to out-of-frame rearrangements, and the resulting probabilities were checked against IGoR. In a later analysis, hypergeometric tests were used to score TCR-TCR, TCR-HLA and TCR-CMV co-occurrence, with a repertoire-size bias correction applied to TCR pairs. False discovery rates were estimated in a later analysis by permuting HLA or CMV assignments 20 times. In a later analysis, co-occurring TCRs were grouped with DBSCAN, and TCRdist sequence similarity was added when clustering was performed within HLA-allele-positive subsets. Co-occurrence clustering excluded repertoires with fewer than 30,000 or more than 120,000 public chains, plus five with anomalous nucleotide sharing. The table comes from immuneACCESS by way of TCRdb, which keeps in-frame sequences with V and J called. Part of the clones is missing from these tables; in studies checked, under half for an unresolved V gene and the rest for unknown reasons. D and trimming were read from the DNA, whereas the V and J calls and clone size are those reported in that table. The sample table lists 210,000 or so clones, 80% to 90% of them with a count of one. 1% to 1.5% of the sample belongs to the ten largest clones.

The cohort consisted of hundreds of healthy bone marrow donors. All cohort members were sampled while nominally healthy, although unrecorded immune exposures were likely present. The donor was CMV seronegative and belonged to the group of around 400 seronegative cohort members. Each donor provided a peripheral blood sample, and peripheral blood mononuclear cells were used for TCR beta sequencing. Genomic DNA extraction from the blood cell samples was performed with the Qiagen DNeasy Blood Extraction Kit. The CDR3 goes from the cysteine to the phenylalanine over 14 residues. The entry retains the CDR3 DNA only, 42 bases that are in frame from base 1. Trimming takes 2 bases off V and 5 bases off J; junction bases not matched to a gene: 3. Based on the germline V gene, the CDR1 and CDR2 sequences are SGHVT and SQSDAQ. General study outcomes and caveats: A later analysis found that HLA-associated TCR beta chains were more clonally expanded and had lower generation probabilities than equally common non-associated chains. A further reported finding was that TCR beta sequences accurately predicted the HLA-A and HLA-B alleles for most subjects in the first cohort. Correlated functional status among segregating V segments might reflect linkage disequilibrium, but an unknown experimental factor could not be ruled out. The study gave a list of some 150 TCR beta chains associated with cytomegalovirus. A group of highly shared sequence variants was considered likely to be a technical artifact of the sequencing pipeline. A later genetic analysis associated a missense DCLRE1C variant with V-gene and J-gene trimming of TCR beta chains, and an independent cohort replicated the association. Presence/absence analyses assumed roughly uniform sequencing depth across donors, an assumption that may not hold. According to a later analysis, parvovirus B19, influenza, CMV and Epstein-Barr virus appeared linked to several top co-occurrence clusters. Because some donors lacked HLA typing at each locus, the association tests relied only on the typed subset. The earlier analysis of 587 of the donors excluded 15 to 20 rarely observed V segments, including chromosome 9 orphons, because counts were too low. Immune exposure information for the cohort was limited to CMV serostatus. According to a later genetic analysis, donors in an Asian-associated ancestry cluster had fewer N-insertions in productive TCRs than the approximately 630-donor mean. The 87-base-pair reads could not distinguish some IMGT-functional V segments, including TRBV6-2 and TRBV6-3, so those segments were excluded. In both the original and validation cohorts, the classifier was reported to diagnose cytomegalovirus status with high specificity and sensitivity. In an earlier analysis of fewer than 750 of the donors, most TCR beta V segments were observed in productive rearrangements about 87% or about 30% of the time, broadly matching IMGT annotations. The authors suggested that the approach could potentially be extended to other disease states and immunological phenotypes. In vitro tests confirmed that a few of the cytomegalovirus-associated TCR beta chains recognize cytomegalovirus antigens. The cohort was sequenced for TCR beta chains only, and without alpha or paired-chain data the features that could be detected were limited. In a later analysis, TCR association rates were found to vary across HLA loci, with the most associated TCRs seen for DRB1 alleles and the fewest for HLA-C alleles. Across donors, most TCR sequences were observed very rarely, whereas some public TCRs were present in many individuals. A later analysis found that most CMV-associated TCR beta chains appeared HLA-restricted, with HLA associations seemingly driven largely by CMV exposure. Strong co-occurrence of HLA alleles, especially DR and DQ, made assigning TCR associations to individual alleles difficult. In a later analysis, around 17,000 TCR beta sequences were associated with specific HLA alleles at a false discovery rate of 0.05.

Worth noting for this clone: Its antigen is still unknown. The record has no base qualities; no much larger clone is one base away.

The material sequenced was PBMCs. The V and J segments used are TRBV7-4 and TRBJ2-7; 10 bases in the junction line up with TRBD1. This receptor was obtained from a man aged 25-45 years in good health and CMV-seronegative. DNA sequence: TGTGCCAGCAGCTTACGGGACAGGGGCCACGAGCAGTACTTC. Translated, it reads CASSLRDRGHEQYF.